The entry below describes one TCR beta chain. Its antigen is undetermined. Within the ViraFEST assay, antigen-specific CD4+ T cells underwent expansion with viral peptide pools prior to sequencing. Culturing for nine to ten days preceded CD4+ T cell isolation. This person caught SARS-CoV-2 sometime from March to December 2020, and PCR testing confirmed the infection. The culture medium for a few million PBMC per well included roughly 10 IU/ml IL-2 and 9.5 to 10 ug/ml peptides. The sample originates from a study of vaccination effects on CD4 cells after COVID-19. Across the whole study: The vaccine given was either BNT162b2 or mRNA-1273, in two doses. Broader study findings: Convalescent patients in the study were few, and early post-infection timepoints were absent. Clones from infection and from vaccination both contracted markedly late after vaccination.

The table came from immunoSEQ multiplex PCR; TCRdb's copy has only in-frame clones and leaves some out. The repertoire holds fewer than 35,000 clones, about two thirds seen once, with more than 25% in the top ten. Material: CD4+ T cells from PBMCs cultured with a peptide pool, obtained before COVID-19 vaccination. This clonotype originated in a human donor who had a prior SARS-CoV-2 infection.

The CDR3 nucleotides are TGCGCCAGCAGCTTCGGGGCCCAAGAGACCCAGTACTTC. This codes for CASSFGAQETQYF. The chain links TRBV5-1 to TRBJ2-5; D tentatively reads TRBD1 or TRBD2 (5 bases each). Trimming removed 2 bases from V and 1 base from J, with 6 bases in between. The germline V gene encodes CDR1 SGHRS and CDR2 YFSETQ. The CDR3 extends over 13 amino acids.